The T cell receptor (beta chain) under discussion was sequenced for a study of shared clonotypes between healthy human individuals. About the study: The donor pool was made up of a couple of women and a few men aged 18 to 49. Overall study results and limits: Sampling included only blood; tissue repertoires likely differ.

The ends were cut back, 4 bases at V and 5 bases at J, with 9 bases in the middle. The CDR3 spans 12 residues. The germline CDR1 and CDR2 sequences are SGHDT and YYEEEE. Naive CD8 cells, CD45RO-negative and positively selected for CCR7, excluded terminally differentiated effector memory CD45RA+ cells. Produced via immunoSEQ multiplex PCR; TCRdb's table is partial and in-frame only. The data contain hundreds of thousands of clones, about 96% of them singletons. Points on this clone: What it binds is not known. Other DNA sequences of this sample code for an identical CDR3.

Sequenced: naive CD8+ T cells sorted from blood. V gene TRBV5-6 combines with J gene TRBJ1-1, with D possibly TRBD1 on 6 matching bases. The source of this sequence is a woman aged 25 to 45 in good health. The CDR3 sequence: CASSLRGTEAFF. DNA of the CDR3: TGTGCCAGCAGCCTCAGGGGAACTGAAGCTTTCTTT.